What follows is one T cell receptor (beta chain) and its context. The specificity of this receptor is unknown. The read comes to an end 3 residues before the CDR3 does, leaving the germline J gene to fill in the end. This specimen belongs to a study of Tregs in tolerant kidney transplant recipients (dated by TCRdb to the late 2010s). For the study in its entirety: The transplants used related donors along with nonmyeloablative bone marrow transplantation, and in the human trials mixed chimerism was transient. The study applied TCRbeta sequencing to find donor-specific regulatory T cells before combined kidney and bone marrow transplantation and then followed those same cells after transplant. Study-wide findings and limitations: Although technical replication error seemed to be minimal, the question of biological reproducibility was not addressed directly. In tolerant patients, the expansion of donor-specific Tregs was greater than global Treg expansion, suggesting that the expansion was antigen-driven rather than nonspecific. Because only a small number of patients were included, the study had limitations, and the results will need to be validated in larger populations as well as under other immunosuppression protocols. For some patients the PCR primers changed over time, which made it impossible to compare the samples from those patients at the nucleotide level. Expanding Tregs with activated donor B cells appeared to identify the most biologically relevant and donor-specific TCRbeta repertoire.

For TCRbeta CDR3 sequencing, genomic DNA was extracted from sorted cells using the QIAGEN DNeasy Blood and Tissue Kit. High-throughput TCRbeta CDR3 sequencing was carried out commercially through immunoSEQ, with PCR amplification with bias correction and internal controls included. The authors' analysis ran thus. Unique productive TCRbeta sequences were defined by CDR3 nucleotide sequence when primers matched and otherwise by CDR3 amino acid sequence together with Vbeta and Jbeta genes. Sorting error was corrected by removing sequences shared between sorted populations at a frequency ratio of 2:1 or less, and the remaining shared sequences were assigned to the higher population. Sequences were defined as donor-reactive when expanded at least 5-fold in CFSE-low cells versus unstimulated cells and present at a frequency of at least 0.01% in CFSE-low cells. Jensen-Shannon divergence, calculated on the top 100 TCRbeta sequences ranked by frequency, was used to quantify repertoire divergence. For any sample with multiple sequencing runs, sorting error was corrected in each run separately before the runs were pooled. TCRdb mirrors the immuneACCESS table, restricted to in-frame sequences. Some clones are absent from its copies; in checked studies, under half trace to an unresolved V gene, and the reason for the others is unknown. V, J and clone size are taken as reported in that table, and D and trimming were inferred from the DNA itself. The table for this sample records about 48,000 clones. The ten largest clones represent 0.85% of the sample.

The germline V gene supplies CDR1 SGHTA and CDR2 FQGNSA. From V the trimming removes 2 bases and from J it removes 8 bases, while the gene matches leave 8 bases of the junction unaccounted for. From the cysteine up to the phenylalanine, the CDR3 has a length of 15 residues. The 36 bases shown cover part of the CDR3, and their frame starts at base 1. The time point label, as the study defines it: blood sample drawn before combined kidney and bone marrow transplant. Unstimulated Tregs (CD4+CD25+CD127-), CD4+ non-Tregs (CD4+CD25-), CD4 and CD8 cells were FACS-sorted from thawed PBMCs. Patients were several combined kidney and bone marrow transplant recipients from the ITN036ST trial, and only these trial subjects had samples available. Healthy control blood was processed by Ficoll density gradient to PBMCs and cryopreserved; patient PBMCs were collected before and after transplant.

Specimen: CD4+ T cells from blood, collected before the transplant. The receptor chain draws on TRBV7-2 and TRBJ2-1; TRBD2 lines up with 8 middle nucleotides. The receptor comes from a human donor who received a combined kidney and bone marrow transplant. The CDR3 reads CASSLWASGSYEQFF. The DNA read from the CDR3 is TGTGCCAGCAGCTTATGGGCGAGCGGGAGCTATGAG.